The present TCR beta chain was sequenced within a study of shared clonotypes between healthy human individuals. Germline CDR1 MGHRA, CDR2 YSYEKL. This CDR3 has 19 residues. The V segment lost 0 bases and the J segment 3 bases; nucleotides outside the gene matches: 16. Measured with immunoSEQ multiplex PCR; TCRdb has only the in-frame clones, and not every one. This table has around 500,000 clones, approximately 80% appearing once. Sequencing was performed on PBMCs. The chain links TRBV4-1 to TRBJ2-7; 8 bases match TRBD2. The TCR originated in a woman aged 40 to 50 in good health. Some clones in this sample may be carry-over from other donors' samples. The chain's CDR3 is CASSQDLNGRGRGDYEQYF. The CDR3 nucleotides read TGCGCCAGCAGCCAAGATCTGAACGGGAGGGGAAGAGGAGACTACGAGCAGTACTTC.